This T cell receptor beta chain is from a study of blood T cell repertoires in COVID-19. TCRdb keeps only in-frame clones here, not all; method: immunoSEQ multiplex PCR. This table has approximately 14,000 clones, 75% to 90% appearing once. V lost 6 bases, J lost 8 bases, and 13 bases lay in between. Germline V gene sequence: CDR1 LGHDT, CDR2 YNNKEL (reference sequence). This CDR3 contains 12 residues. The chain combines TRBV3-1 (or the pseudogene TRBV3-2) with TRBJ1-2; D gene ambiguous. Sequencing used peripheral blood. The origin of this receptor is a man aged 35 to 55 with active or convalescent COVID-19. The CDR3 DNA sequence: TGTGCCAGCAGTTATCAAGATCAGGGCTACACCTTC. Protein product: CASSYQDQGYTF.